This T cell receptor beta chain is drawn from a study of T cells in Graves' hyperthyroidism and ophthalmopathy. Overall study: Peripheral blood collection took place at initial diagnosis, before any treatment. Broader study findings: Blood samples included most of the expanded thyroid clonotypes exceeding 0.001. Ophthalmopathy was told apart from stable hyperthyroidism by a 13 V-J model.

Concerning this clonotype itself: The antigen is undetermined.

Researchers amplified the TCR beta CDR3 regions from RNA transcripts. The HTBI primer set was used in a first-round RT-PCR of the TCR CDR3. TCRdb passed the multiplex PCR reads through MiXCR, listing each CDR3 protein once. The data show a few hundred thousand distinct CDR3 sequences, roughly 17% seen once. Trimming pared 1 base from V and 1 base from J, leaving 13 bases between. This CDR3 has 16 amino acids. Germline V gene lookup returns CDR1 LNHNV and CDR2 YYDKDF (reference sequence). PBMCs were sourced from roughly 9.3 ml fresh peripheral blood. The origin of this receptor is a woman aged 45-65 years with Graves' hyperthyroidism. The specimen sequenced was blood. V and J are TRBV15 and TRBJ1-1; weak D call: TRBD1 (6 bases). In DNA, the CDR3 is TGTGCCACCAGCAGAGGGGGGGGGGCGGGGAACACTGAAGCTTTCTTT. This gives the protein CATSRGGGAGNTEAFF.